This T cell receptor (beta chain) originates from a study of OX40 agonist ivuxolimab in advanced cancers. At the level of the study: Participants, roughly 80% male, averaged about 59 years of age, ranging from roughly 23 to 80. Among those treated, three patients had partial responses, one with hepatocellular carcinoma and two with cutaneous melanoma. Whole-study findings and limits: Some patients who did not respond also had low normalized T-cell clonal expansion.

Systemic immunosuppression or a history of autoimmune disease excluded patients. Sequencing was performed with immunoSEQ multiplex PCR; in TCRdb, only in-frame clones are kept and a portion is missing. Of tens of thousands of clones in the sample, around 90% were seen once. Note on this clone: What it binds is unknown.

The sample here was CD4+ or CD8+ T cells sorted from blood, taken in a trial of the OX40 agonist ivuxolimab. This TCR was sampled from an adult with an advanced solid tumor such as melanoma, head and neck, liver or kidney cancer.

This CDR3 is CASSSWANTEAFF. In DNA, the CDR3 is TGTGCCAGCAGTTCGTGGGCGAACACTGAAGCTTTCTTT. The genes are TRBV28 and TRBJ1-1; no clear D gene. Germline CDR1 and CDR2: MDHEN and SYDVKM. The CDR3 totals 13 residues. V was shortened by 4 bases and J by 1 base, with 7 bases between the two germline ends.